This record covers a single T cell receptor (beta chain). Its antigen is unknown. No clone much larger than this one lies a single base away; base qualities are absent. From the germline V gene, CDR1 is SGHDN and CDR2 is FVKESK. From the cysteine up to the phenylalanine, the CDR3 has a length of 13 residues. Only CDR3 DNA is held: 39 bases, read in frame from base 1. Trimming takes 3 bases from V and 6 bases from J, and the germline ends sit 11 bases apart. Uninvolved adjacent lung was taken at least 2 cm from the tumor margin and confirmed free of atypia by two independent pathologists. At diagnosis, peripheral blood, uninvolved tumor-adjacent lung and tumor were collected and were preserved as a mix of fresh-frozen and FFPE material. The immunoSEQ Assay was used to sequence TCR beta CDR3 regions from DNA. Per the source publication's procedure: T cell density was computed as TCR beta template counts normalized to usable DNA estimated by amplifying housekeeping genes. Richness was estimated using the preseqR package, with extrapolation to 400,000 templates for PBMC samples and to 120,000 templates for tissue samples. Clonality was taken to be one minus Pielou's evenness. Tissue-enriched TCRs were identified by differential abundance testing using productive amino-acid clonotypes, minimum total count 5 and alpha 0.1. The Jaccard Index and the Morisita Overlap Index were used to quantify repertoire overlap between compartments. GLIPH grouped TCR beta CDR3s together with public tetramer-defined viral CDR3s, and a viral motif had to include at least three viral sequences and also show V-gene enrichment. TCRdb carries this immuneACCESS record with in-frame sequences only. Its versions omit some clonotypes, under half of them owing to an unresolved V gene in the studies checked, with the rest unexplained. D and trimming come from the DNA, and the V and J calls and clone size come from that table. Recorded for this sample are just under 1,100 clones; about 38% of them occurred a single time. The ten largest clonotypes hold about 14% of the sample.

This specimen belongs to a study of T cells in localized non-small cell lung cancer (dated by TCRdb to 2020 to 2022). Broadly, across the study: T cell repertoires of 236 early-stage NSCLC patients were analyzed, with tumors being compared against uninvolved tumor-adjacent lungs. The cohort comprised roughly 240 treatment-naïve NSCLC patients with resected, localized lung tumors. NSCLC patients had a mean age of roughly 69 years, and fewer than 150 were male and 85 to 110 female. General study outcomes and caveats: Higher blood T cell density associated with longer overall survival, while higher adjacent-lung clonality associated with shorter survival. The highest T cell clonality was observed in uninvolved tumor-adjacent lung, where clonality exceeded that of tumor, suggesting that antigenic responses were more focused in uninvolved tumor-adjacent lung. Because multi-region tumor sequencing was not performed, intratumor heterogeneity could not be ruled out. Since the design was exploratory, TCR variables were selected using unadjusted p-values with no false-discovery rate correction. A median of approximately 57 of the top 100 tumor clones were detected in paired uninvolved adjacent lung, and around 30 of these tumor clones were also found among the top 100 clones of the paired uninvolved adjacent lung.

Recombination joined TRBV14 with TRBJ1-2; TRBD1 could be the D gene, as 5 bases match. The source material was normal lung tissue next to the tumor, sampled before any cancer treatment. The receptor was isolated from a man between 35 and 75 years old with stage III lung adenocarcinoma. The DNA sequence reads TGTGCCAGCAGCCATTCTGGGACCCATGGCTACACCTTC. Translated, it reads CASSHSGTHGYTF.